Listed below are T cell receptor beta chains from one sample, sequenced in a study of T cell responses to AZD1222 COVID-19 vaccine. This table comes from immunoSEQ multiplex PCR, and its TCRdb copy is limited to in-frame clones, with some not included. The table records fewer than 150,000 clones, more than 85% of them present only once. Sample: peripheral blood, taken 28 days after the second AZD1222 dose. These receptors were collected from an adult who received the AZD1222 COVID-19 vaccine. Each CDR3 is given with its conserved first and last residue. The order of the fields is clone size, J gene, D gene, V gene, CDR3 DNA, CDR3 protein. A D gene is named only where the DNA matches it firmly. Clone sizes are given selectively: once, few, many, or a class where the clone is expanded.

>-|TRBJ2-7|-|TRBV5-8
TGTGCCAGCAGCTCGGAGCGGCCGACAGGGTGGGTTACGGAGGGGTACTTC
CASSSERPTGWVTEGYF
>-|TRBJ1-2|-|TRBV28
TGTGCCAGCAGTTCCCTCTACAGGGACTTTGACTATGGCTACACCTTC
CASSSLYRDFDYGYTF
>-|TRBJ2-7|-|TRBV11-3
TGTGCCAGCAGCCCCTGGCGGAGCTCCTACGAGCAGTACTTC
CASSPWRSSYEQYF
>-|TRBJ1-2|-|TRBV5-1
TGCGCCAGCAGTCCCGAGGACCCGCTTTGGGGGGGCTACACCTTC
CASSPEDPLWGGYTF
>few|TRBJ2-2|TRBD1|TRBV24-1
TGTGCCACCGGAGGACAGGGGCCAACCGGGGAGCTGTTTTTT
CATGGQGPTGELFF
>-|TRBJ2-7|TRBD2|TRBV10-3
TGTGCCATCAGTGAGACTAGCGGGGGTTCCTACGAGCAGTACTTC
CAISETSGGSYEQYF
>-|TRBJ2-1|-|TRBV11-3
TGTGCCAGCAGCGAGGACGGCGACCCCTACAATGAGCAGTTCTTC
CASSEDGDPYNEQFF
>-|TRBJ1-4|TRBD1|TRBV5-1
TGCGCCAGCAGCTCCACAGGGGGCGTAGGTGAAAAACTGTTTTTT
CASSSTGGVGEKLFF
>-|TRBJ2-1|TRBD2|TRBV13
TGTGCCAGCAGCTTACTAGCGGGGAAAACCTACAATGAGCAGTTCTTC
CASSLLAGKTYNEQFF
>-|TRBJ1-3|-|TRBV11-3
TGTGCCAGCAGGGATCGCACCCTCAGCTCTGGAAACACCATATATTTT
CASRDRTLSSGNTIYF
>-|TRBJ2-7|-|TRBV4-3
TGCGCCAGCAGCCATTCCCCGGCGGGTCCCGGCGAGCAGTACTTC
CASSHSPAGPGEQYF
>-|TRBJ2-3|-|TRBV6-5
TGTGCCAGCAGTCACACAGATACGCAGTATTTT
CASSHTDTQYF
>once|TRBJ2-1|-|TRBV7-8
TGTGCCAGCAGCCCGCCAGACTTCACCTACAATGAGCAGTTCTTC
CASSPPDFTYNEQFF
>-|TRBJ2-7|-|TRBV7-9
TGTGCCAGCAGTCAGAGGACGGACCCCTACGAGCAGTACTTC
CASSQRTDPYEQYF
>-|TRBJ2-1|TRBD2|TRBV27
TGTGCCAGCAGTTTTGTCGGGACAAATAGCGGGAGTGGGTACAATGAGCAGTTCTTC
CASSFVGTNSGSGYNEQFF
>-|TRBJ2-7|-|TRBV6-5
TGTGCCAGCAGGGGGACATCTTCCTACGAGCAGTACTTC
CASRGTSSYEQYF
>-|TRBJ1-2|-|TRBV18
TGTGCCAGCTCACCACAGGCGCAACCTTCCGATGGCTACACCTTC
CASSPQAQPSDGYTF
>-|TRBJ2-7|TRBD2|TRBV19
TGTGCCAGTAGTATCTACCTAGCGGGAGGGCAATACGAGCAGTACTTC
CASSIYLAGGQYEQYF
>few|TRBJ2-7|-|TRBV6-5
TGTGCCAGCAGTTACTCCCAGGGGGGCCCCTACGAGCAGTACTTC
CASSYSQGGPYEQYF
>once|TRBJ2-3|TRBD2|TRBV28
TGTGCCAGCAGTCAGACTAGCTGGAAAGATACGCAGTATTTT
CASSQTSWKDTQYF
>-|TRBJ1-5|-|TRBV19
TGTGCCAGTAGTATAGATCGAGGGGGCAATCAGCCCCAGCATTTT
CASSIDRGGNQPQHF
>-|TRBJ1-1|-|TRBV6-4
TGTGCCAGCAGCGTGGGGAGGGAGGTCACTGAAGCTTTCTTT
CASSVGREVTEAFF
>-|TRBJ2-7|-|TRBV18
TGTGCCAGCTCACCAGGGCCCCCCGTCTACGAGCAGTACTTC
CASSPGPPVYEQYF
>-|TRBJ2-7|TRBD2|TRBV7-2
TGTGCCAGCAGCATAGGTAGTAGCGGGGGATACGAGCAGTACTTC
CASSIGSSGGYEQYF
>-|TRBJ2-7|TRBD1|TRBV9
TGTGCCAGCAGCGCCCCGGACAGGGGGCTTTACGAGCAGTACTTC
CASSAPDRGLYEQYF
>-|TRBJ2-3|-|TRBV30
TGTGCCTGGAGTGGGGACTCGATGACAGATACGCAGTATTTT
CAWSGDSMTDTQYF
>-|TRBJ1-5|-|TRBV30
TGTGCCTGGAGTGTAGGGGGGGGAGGCCAGCCCCAGCATTTT
CAWSVGGGGQPQHF
>-|TRBJ1-4|-|TRBV5-1
TGCGCCAGCAGCGTAGGGAGCGGGGAAAAACTGTTTTTT
CASSVGSGEKLFF
>-|TRBJ2-3|TRBD1|TRBV6-5
TGTGCCAGCAGGCCCCCGGGACAGGGGGCCCCTACGCAGTATTTT
CASRPPGQGAPTQYF
>-|TRBJ2-7|-|TRBV28
TGTGCCAGCAGTTTCCCACTAAGCCGGCGAAGCTACGAGCAGTACTTC
CASSFPLSRRSYEQYF
>-|TRBJ2-7|-|TRBV2
TGTGCCAGCAGTAACCGGGACTGGACCTACGAGCAGTACTTC
CASSNRDWTYEQYF
>-|TRBJ2-3|TRBD2|TRBV6-4
TGTGCCAGCAGAAGCACCGCTAGCGGGAAGACAGATACGCAGTATTTT
CASRSTASGKTDTQYF
>-|TRBJ2-1|TRBD2|TRBV9
TGTGCCAGCAGCGTATCCCTAGCGGGAGGGCCGGGCAATGAGCAGTTCTTC
CASSVSLAGGPGNEQFF
>-|TRBJ2-3|-|TRBV19
TGTGCCAGTAGTATAGATACTGGGCACGGATCTAGCACAGATACGCAGTATTTT
CASSIDTGHGSSTDTQYF
>-|TRBJ1-3|-|TRBV9
TGTGCCAGCAGCTCTTGGAGCATGGGGCATCACAGGGCCCACTCTGGAAACACCATATATTTT
CASSSWSMGHHRAHSGNTIYF
>-|TRBJ2-7|-|TRBV28
TGTGCCAGCAGTAAGACAGACAGCTTTCGCTACGAGCAGTACTTC
CASSKTDSFRYEQYF
>once|TRBJ2-5|-|TRBV6-5
TGTGCCAGCAGTTACAGCCCCCAAGAGACCCAGTACTTC
CASSYSPQETQYF
>-|TRBJ2-6|-|TRBV4-2
TGTGCCAGCAGCCAAGATGGGAGCTCTGGGGCCAACGTCCTGACTTTC
CASSQDGSSGANVLTF
>-|TRBJ1-1|-|TRBV19
TGTGCCAGTAGTATATCGTCGGTGAACACTGAAGCTTTCTTT
CASSISSVNTEAFF
>few|TRBJ1-3|TRBD1|TRBV27
TGTGCCAGCAGGGCCCCGGGACAGGGAAACACCATATATTTT
CASRAPGQGNTIYF
>once|TRBJ1-2|TRBD1|TRBV25-1
TGTGCCAGCAGTGAATGGCCCCTCAGGGGGAGAGGCTACACCTTC
CASSEWPLRGRGYTF
>-|TRBJ2-7|TRBD1|TRBV24-1
TGTGCCACCAGTGATCCCGGGACAGGCGAGCAGTACTTC
CATSDPGTGEQYF
>-|TRBJ2-1|-|TRBV4-1
TGCGCCAGCAGCCACCCCCCTGCTGGGGTGTTGCAGTTCTTC
CASSHPPAGVLQFF
>-|TRBJ2-1|TRBD1|TRBV4-1
TGCGCCAGCAGCCACCCGGGACAGGGGGCCTTGGGTGAGCAGTTCTTC
CASSHPGQGALGEQFF
>once|TRBJ1-3|-|TRBV4-3
TGCGCCAGCAGCCAAGGAGAAGCGGGATACAACTCTGGAAACACCATATATTTT
CASSQGEAGYNSGNTIYF
>-|TRBJ1-2|-|TRBV28
TGTGCCAGCAGTTTACGGGGCTACTATGGCTACACCTTC
CASSLRGYYGYTF